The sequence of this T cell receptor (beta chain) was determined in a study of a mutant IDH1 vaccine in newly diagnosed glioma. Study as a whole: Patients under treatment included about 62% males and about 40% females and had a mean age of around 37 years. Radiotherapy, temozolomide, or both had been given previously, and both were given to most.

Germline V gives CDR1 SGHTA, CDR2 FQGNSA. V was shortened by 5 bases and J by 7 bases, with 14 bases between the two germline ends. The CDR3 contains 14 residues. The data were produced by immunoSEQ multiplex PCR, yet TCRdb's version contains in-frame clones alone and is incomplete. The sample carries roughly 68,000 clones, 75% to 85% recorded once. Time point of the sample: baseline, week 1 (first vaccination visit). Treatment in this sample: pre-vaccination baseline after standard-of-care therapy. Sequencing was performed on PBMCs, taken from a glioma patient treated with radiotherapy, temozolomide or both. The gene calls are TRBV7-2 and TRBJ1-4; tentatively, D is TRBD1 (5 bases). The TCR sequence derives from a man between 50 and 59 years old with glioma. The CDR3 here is CASSRGGMGEKLFF. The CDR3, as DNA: TGTGCCAGCAGCCGGGGGGGGATGGGTGAAAAACTGTTTTTT. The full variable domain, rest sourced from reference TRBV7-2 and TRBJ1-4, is GAGVSQSPSNKVTEKGKDVELRCDPISGHTALYWYRQSLGQGLEFLIYFQGNSAPDKSGLPSDRFSAERTGGSVSTLTIQRTQQEDSAVYLCASSRGGMGEKLFFGSGTQLSVL.